The present entry profiles one TCR beta chain with its context. This CDR3 comprises 12 residues. The germline V and J ends were trimmed by 5 bases and 5 bases, with 9 bases remaining between them. Germline CDR1 MDHEN, CDR2 SYDVKM. The assay was immunoSEQ multiplex PCR, and TCRdb's table has in-frame clones only and misses some. The sample carries 130,000 to 150,000 clones, approximately 90% recorded once. This specimen comes from a study of blood T cell repertoires in COVID-19. Across the study: Both acute and convalescent COVID-19 samples were obtained from the United States, Italy and Spain. The cDNA or gDNA used as material had been derived from T cells, B-cell-depleted T cells, or PBMCs.

This receptor was identified in a woman aged 30 to 39 with acute COVID-19. The V and J genes are TRBV28 and TRBJ1-2; D is unclear. The sample was PBMCs or T cells enriched from blood (not recorded which). CDR3 DNA: TGTGCCAGCAGTCAGGCCCAATATGGCTACACCTTC. Encoded protein: CASSQAQYGYTF.